This record looks at one T cell receptor beta chain sequence and its context. Antigen unknown. This entry is derived from a study of post-analysis software for immune sequencing data. Study-wide context: In terms of disease course, relapsing-remitting, secondary progressive and progressive-relapsing multiple sclerosis were included. The study, taken as a whole, reports: Multiple sclerosis patients had significantly lower normalized Chao1 diversity than controls. Samples prepared in the same batch strongly co-clustered by F measure. About five TRBV segments occurring more often in patients than controls included TRBV5-6, TRBV5-1 and TRBV20-1.

The CDR3 extends over 15 amino acids. Germline CDR1 and CDR2: LGHDT and YNNKEL (reference sequence). Trimming removed 0 bases from V and 5 bases from J, with 13 bases in between. The library was made from cDNA and included unique molecular identifiers. The yield from about 1 to 10 million T cells was around 500,000 cDNA molecules in total. Each CDR3 protein gets one entry after TCRdb re-called the PCR reads with MiXCR. The data contain hundreds of thousands of distinct CDR3 sequences, approximately 59% of them singletons. Material for sequencing was blood. The sequence was collected from a girl aged 2 to 10 with multiple sclerosis. V is TRBV3-1 and J is TRBJ2-5, with D tentatively TRBD1 (5 bases). The CDR3 region has the DNA TGTGCCAGCAGCCAAGAAGGGGCTAAAGGGGAGACCCAGTACTTC. It yields the protein CASSQEGAKGETQYF.